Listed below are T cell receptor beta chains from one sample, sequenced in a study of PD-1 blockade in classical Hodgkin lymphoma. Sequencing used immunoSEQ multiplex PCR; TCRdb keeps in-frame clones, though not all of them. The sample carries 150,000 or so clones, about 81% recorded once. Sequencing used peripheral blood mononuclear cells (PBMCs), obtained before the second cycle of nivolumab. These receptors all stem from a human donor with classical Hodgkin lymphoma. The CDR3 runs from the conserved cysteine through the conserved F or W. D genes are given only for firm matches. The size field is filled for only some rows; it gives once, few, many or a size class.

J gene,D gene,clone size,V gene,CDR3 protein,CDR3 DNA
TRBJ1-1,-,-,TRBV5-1,CASSSRTENTEAFF,TGCGCCAGCAGCTCCAGGACAGAAAACACTGAAGCTTTCTTT
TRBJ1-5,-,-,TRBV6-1,CASMENQPQHF,TGTGCCAGCATGGAGAATCAGCCCCAGCATTTT
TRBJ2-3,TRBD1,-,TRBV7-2,CASSWMTGGTDTQYF,TGTGCCAGCAGCTGGATGACAGGGGGCACAGATACGCAGTATTTT
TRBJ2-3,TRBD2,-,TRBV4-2,CASSPLASDTQYF,TGTGCCAGCAGCCCACTAGCGTCAGATACGCAGTATTTT
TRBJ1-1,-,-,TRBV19,CASSIDRAGSMNTEAFF,TGTGCCAGTAGTATAGATCGAGCCGGATCAATGAACACTGAAGCTTTCTTT
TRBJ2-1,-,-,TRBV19,CASSYTLRLNEQFF,TGTGCCAGTAGCTATACTTTAAGGTTGAATGAGCAGTTCTTC
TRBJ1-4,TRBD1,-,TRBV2,CASTNQGATNEKLFF,TGTGCCAGCACCAACCAGGGGGCAACTAATGAAAAACTGTTTTTT
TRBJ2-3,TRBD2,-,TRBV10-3,CAMRLAQGTDTQYF,TGTGCCATGAGACTAGCGCAAGGCACAGATACGCAGTATTTT
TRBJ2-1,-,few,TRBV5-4,CASSPMTHNEQFF,TGTGCCAGCAGCCCCATGACTCACAATGAGCAGTTCTTC
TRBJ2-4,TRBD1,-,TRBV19,CASSADRGSDKNIQYF,TGTGCCAGTAGTGCGGACAGGGGTTCGGACAAAAACATTCAGTACTTC
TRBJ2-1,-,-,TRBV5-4,CASSQVGSNEQFF,TGTGCCAGCAGCCAAGTGGGAAGCAATGAGCAGTTCTTC
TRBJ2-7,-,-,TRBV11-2,CASSLRTGSYEQYF,TGTGCCAGCAGCTTGCGTACAGGGTCCTACGAGCAGTACTTC
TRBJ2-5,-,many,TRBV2,CASSEGRRWETQYF,TGTGCCAGCAGTGAAGGGCGGCGTTGGGAGACCCAGTACTTC
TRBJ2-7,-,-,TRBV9,CASSVGQEPYEQYF,TGTGCCAGCAGCGTAGGGCAGGAGCCTTACGAGCAGTACTTC
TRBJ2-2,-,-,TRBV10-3,CAISVYTGELFF,TGTGCCATCAGTGTATACACCGGGGAGCTGTTTTTT
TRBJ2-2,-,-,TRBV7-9,CASAGFAELFF,TGTGCCAGCGCTGGGTTTGCGGAGCTGTTTTTT
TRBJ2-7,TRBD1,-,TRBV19,CASSEARDRAYEQYF,TGTGCCAGTAGTGAGGCTCGGGACAGGGCTTACGAGCAGTACTTC
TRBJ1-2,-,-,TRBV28,CASSLNRFGGYTF,TGTGCCAGCAGTTTAAACAGGTTCGGTGGCTACACCTTC
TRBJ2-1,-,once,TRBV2,CASSDRWQIDNEQFF,TGTGCCAGCAGTGATAGGTGGCAGATTGACAATGAGCAGTTCTTC
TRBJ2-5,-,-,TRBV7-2,CASSLGGRETQYF,TGTGCCAGCAGCTTAGGGGGCCGAGAGACCCAGTACTTC
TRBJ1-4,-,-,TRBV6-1,CASSDLPFATNEKLFF,TGTGCCAGCAGTGATTTGCCGTTTGCAACTAATGAAAAACTGTTTTTT
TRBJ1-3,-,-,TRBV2,CASSPGHASSGNTIYF,TGTGCCAGCAGCCCCGGACACGCGAGCTCTGGAAACACCATATATTTT
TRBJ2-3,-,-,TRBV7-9,CASSFSDTQYF,TGTGCCAGCAGCTTTTCCGATACGCAGTATTTT
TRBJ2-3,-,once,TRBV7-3,CASSLLPGTDTQYF,TGTGCCAGCAGCTTATTGCCCGGGACGGATACGCAGTATTTT